The 13 T cell receptor beta chains below were found in one sample sequenced in a study of blood T cell repertoires in COVID-19. The table came from immunoSEQ multiplex PCR; TCRdb's copy has only in-frame clones and leaves some out. Of about 220,000 clones listed, roughly 90% were seen once; the top ten hold 2.5% to 3%. The sample comprised PBMCs or T cells enriched from blood (not recorded which). The receptors shown here come from a woman in her twenties or thirties who had recovered from COVID-19.

V usage is TRBV7-6 and J usage is TRBJ2-7; tentatively, D is TRBD2 (6 bases). V gave up 5 bases and J gave up 0 bases, with 17 bases separating them. Germline values: CDR1 SGHVS, CDR2 FNYEAQ. The CDR3 consists of 16 residues. CDR3 DNA: TGTGCCAGCAGCCCCCGGGGCGGGGCCTCCTCCTACGAGCAGTACTTC. Its protein product is CASSPRGGASSYEQYF.

This clone was found once. The rearrangement uses TRBV2 and TRBJ2-1, with TRBD2 identical over 8 bases. V trimming: 3 bases; J trimming: 8 bases; junction bases outside the gene matches: 9. This CDR3 has 15 residues. Looked up from germline, CDR1 is SNHLY and CDR2 is FYNNEI. CDR3 sequence (DNA): TGTGCCAGCAGTGATAACGGGGGGGATTCCGATGAGCAGTTCTTC. It is translated as CASSDNGGDSDEQFF.

The J gene is TRBJ2-3, the V gene TRBV19; TRBD2 might be the D (6 bases). Per germline, CDR1 LNHDA and CDR2 SQIVND (reference sequence). The ends were cut back, 4 bases at V and 6 bases at J, with 11 bases in the middle. The CDR3 is made up of 13 amino acids. CDR3 sequence (DNA): TGTGCCAGTAGTAGGGGAGGAGTCGATACGCAGTATTTT. Its translation is CASSRGGVDTQYF.

The chain joins TRBV29-1 to TRBJ1-1; 8 nucleotides match TRBD1. J gave up 3 bases and V 4 bases, and 7 bases lay outside the gene matches. This CDR3 spans 14 amino acids. Germline V gene data show CDR1 as SQVTM and CDR2 as ANQGSEA. CDR3 region: CSVAWTGIDTEAFF. The CDR3 nucleotides are TGCAGCGTTGCCTGGACAGGGATCGACACTGAAGCTTTCTTT.

This clone has just one count. The chain employs TRBV19 and TRBJ1-2, with D perhaps TRBD1 (5 bases). CDR3 size: 15 residues. Trimming removed 4 bases from V and 4 bases from J, with 16 bases in between. Germline V lookup: CDR1 LNHDA, CDR2 SQIVND (reference sequence). CDR3 amino acids: CASSTNRQSPYGYTF. The CDR3, as DNA: TGTGCCAGTAGTACTAACCGACAGTCCCCCTATGGCTACACCTTC.

This clone appeared a single time. This rearrangement joins TRBV10-3 to TRBJ1-5; D not certain. Germline CDR1 reads ENHRY; CDR2 reads SYGVKD. The V gene lost 3 bases and the J gene lost 4 bases, with 7 bases spanning the gap. This CDR3 region has 13 residues. The CDR3 is CAISDGANQPQHF. DNA for the CDR3: TGTGCCATCAGTGATGGAGCGAATCAGCCCCAGCATTTT.

This clone was counted a single time. The rearrangement joins TRBV3-1 (or the pseudogene TRBV3-2) to TRBJ1-1; D call uncertain. The CDR3 is 15 residues long. Germline lookup yields CDR1 LGHDT and CDR2 YNNKEL (reference sequence). The V gene lost 4 bases and the J gene lost 5 bases, with 17 bases spanning the gap. The CDR3 nucleotides read TGTGCCAGCAGCCGTGCCGCGATTTCCTTGACTGAAGCTTTCTTT. Translation gives CASSRAAISLTEAFF.

The chain is built from TRBV28 and TRBJ1-1; a possible D gene is TRBD1 (6 bases). V gave up 4 bases and J gave up 1 base, with 10 bases separating them. CDR3 length: 14 residues. CDR1 is MDHEN, CDR2 SYDVKM, per germline. This CDR3 is CASSSQQGNTEAFF. CDR3 in DNA: TGTGCCAGCAGTTCTCAACAGGGGAACACTGAAGCTTTCTTT.

V usage is TRBV12-3 or TRBV12-4 and J usage is TRBJ1-5; 10 bases are shared with TRBD1. The ends lost 5 bases at V and 7 bases at J; junction bases unmatched: 2. The CDR3 extends over 13 amino acids. CDR3 in amino acids: CASSMTGGQPQHF. The CDR3 nucleotides read TGTGCCAGCAGTATGACAGGGGGCCAGCCCCAGCATTTT.

The gene calls are TRBV5-1 and TRBJ2-7, with 7 bases identical to TRBD2. The CDR3 loop spans 17 amino acids. Germline V gives CDR1 SGHRS, CDR2 YFSETQ. J gave up 1 base and V 4 bases, and 14 bases lay outside the gene matches. CDR3 loop: CASSPQPGAGVSYEQYF. The DNA for the CDR3 is TGCGCCAGCAGCCCGCAACCCGGGGCGGGGGTTTCCTACGAGCAGTACTTC. The full variable domain, rest sourced from reference TRBV5-1 and TRBJ2-7, is KAGVTQTPRYLIKTRGQQVTLSCSPISGHRSVSWYQQTPGQGLQFLFEYFSETQRNKGNFPGRFSGRQFSNSRSEMNVSTLELGDSALYLCASSPQPGAGVSYEQYFGPGTRLTVT.

The chain employs TRBV6-2 or TRBV6-3 and TRBJ1-6; 7 nucleotides agree with TRBD1. Germline lookup yields CDR1 MNHEY and CDR2 SVGEGT. This CDR3 contains 16 residues. Losses at the gene ends were 0 bases for V and 11 bases for J; bases not matched to a gene: 10. CDR3 protein: CASSYSRGRGWTPLHF. The CDR3 nucleotides are TGTGCCAGCAGTTACTCGAGGGGCAGGGGGTGGACACCCCTCCACTTT.

This chain links TRBV6-1 with TRBJ2-6, with D unresolved. The CDR3 covers 15 residues. CDR1 and CDR2 from the germline V gene are MNHNS and SASEGT. The V and J ends lost 3 bases and 2 bases respectively, with 8 bases between them. The CDR3 here is CASSEEITGANVLTF. The CDR3, as DNA: TGTGCCAGCAGTGAGGAGATAACTGGGGCCAACGTCCTGACTTTC.

V gene TRBV5-1 combines with J gene TRBJ2-2, with D tentatively TRBD2 (5 bases). Germline V gene data show CDR1 as SGHRS and CDR2 as YFSETQ. Trimming pared 3 bases from V and 5 bases from J, leaving 17 bases between. The CDR3 contains 16 residues. The DNA of the CDR3 is TGCGCCAGCAGCTCCCGGCGTGGACTTGATACCGGGGAGCTGTTTTTT. This sequence encodes CASSSRRGLDTGELFF.